This TCR beta chain was sequenced for a study of blood T cells in healthy people across ages. The ends lost 7 bases at V and 6 bases at J; junction bases unmatched: 7. The CDR3 contains 14 residues. In germline, CDR1 is DFQATT, CDR2 SNEGSKA (reference sequence). Primed by a sample-barcoded 5' primer and a J-beta primer mix, a second PCR proceeded for 7 to 11 cycles. TCRdb re-called the 5' RACE reads with MiXCR, one entry per CDR3 protein. The sample includes roughly 1.9 million distinct CDR3 sequences, 35% to 50% seen only once; the top ten take roughly 24%. Sequenced material: blood. The origin of this receptor is a human donor in good health. This sequence joins TRBV20-1 and TRBJ1-5; 12 bases line up with TRBD1. For the CDR3, the DNA is TGCAGTGTGAGAGGGACAGGGGGCCTTCAGCCCCAGCATTTT. Encoded protein: CSVRGTGGLQPQHF.